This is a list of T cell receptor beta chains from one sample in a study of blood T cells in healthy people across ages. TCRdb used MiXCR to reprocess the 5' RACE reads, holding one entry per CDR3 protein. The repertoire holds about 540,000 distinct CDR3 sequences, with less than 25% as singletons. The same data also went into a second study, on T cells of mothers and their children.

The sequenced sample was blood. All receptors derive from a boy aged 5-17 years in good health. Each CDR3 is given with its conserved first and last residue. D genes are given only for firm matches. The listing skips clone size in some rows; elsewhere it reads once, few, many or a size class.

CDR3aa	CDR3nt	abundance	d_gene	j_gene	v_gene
CSARDPGTSGRSYNEQFF	TGCAGTGCTAGAGACCCCGGGACTAGCGGGCGCTCCTACAATGAGCAGTTCTTC	-	TRBD2	TRBJ2-1	TRBV20-1
CASSQITPRGITYEQYF	TGTGCCAGCTCACAAATCACACCCAGGGGAATCACCTACGAGCAGTACTTC	-	-	TRBJ2-7	TRBV18
CASSFFRGAGNQPQHF	TGTGCCAGCAGCTTCTTCAGGGGGGCGGGCAATCAGCCCCAGCATTTT	many	TRBD1	TRBJ1-5	TRBV5-8
CASSLVGLASNTEAFF	TGTGCCAGCAGCTTAGTGGGTTTGGCCTCAAACACTGAAGCTTTCTTT	-	-	TRBJ1-1	TRBV7-2
CASSSVDRGPGNTEAFF	TGTGCCAGCAGTTCAGTGGACAGGGGACCGGGTAACACTGAAGCTTTCTTT	-	TRBD1	TRBJ1-1	TRBV27
CASSTKLTTNTGELFF	TGTGCCAGCAGCACAAAACTGACAACAAACACCGGGGAGCTGTTTTTT	few	-	TRBJ2-2	TRBV7-9
CASKPGTDTGELFF	TGTGCCAGCAAACCCGGGACCGACACCGGGGAGCTGTTTTTT	many	-	TRBJ2-2	TRBV6-4
CSVEDQSSGTYEQYF	TGCAGCGTTGAAGATCAGTCTAGCGGGACCTACGAGCAGTACTTC	-	TRBD2	TRBJ2-7	TRBV29-1
CASSAASEVTQHF	TGTGCCAGCAGTGCGGCCTCAGAAGTGACCCAGCATTTT	-	-	TRBJ1-5	TRBV6-1
CASSSGGRGSYEQYF	TGTGCCAGCAGTTCGGGCGGGAGGGGATCCTACGAGCAGTACTTC	-	TRBD2	TRBJ2-7	TRBV12-3/TRBV12-4
CSARFGDRDTEAFF	TGCAGTGCCAGATTTGGGGATCGGGACACTGAAGCTTTCTTT	-	-	TRBJ1-1	TRBV20-1
CASSPGALNPNQPQHF	TGTGCCAGCAGTCCGGGGGCGCTCAATCCTAATCAGCCCCAGCATTTT	-	-	TRBJ1-5	TRBV28
CASSSFLGTGIQETQYF	TGTGCCAGCAGTTCCTTCCTAGGGACAGGGATCCAAGAGACCCAGTACTTC	-	TRBD1	TRBJ2-5	TRBV28
CASSQDSWGEQYF	TGCGCCAGCAGCCAAGATTCGTGGGGAGAGCAGTACTTC	many	-	TRBJ2-7	TRBV4-3
CASSAGGANYGYTF	TGTGCCAGCAGCGCAGGGGGAGCTAACTATGGCTACACCTTC	few	TRBD1	TRBJ1-2	TRBV2
CASSPRGNSGNTIYF	TGTGCCAGCAGCCCCCGTGGGAACTCTGGAAACACCATATATTTT	few	-	TRBJ1-3	TRBV3-1
CSVDWDLPYGYNEQFF	TGCAGCGTTGACTGGGACCTCCCCTACGGCTACAATGAGCAGTTCTTC	-	-	TRBJ2-1	TRBV29-1
CASSPTGAANEKLFF	TGCGCCAGCAGCCCGACAGGGGCGGCTAATGAAAAACTGTTTTTT	many	TRBD1	TRBJ1-4	TRBV4-1
CASSAQTSGRETQYF	TGTGCCAGCAGTGCCCAGACTAGCGGGAGAGAGACCCAGTACTTC	few	TRBD2	TRBJ2-5	TRBV6-6
CASSLEGIRIYF	TGTGCCAGCAGCTTAGAAGGGATCCGGATTTACTTC	-	-	TRBJ2-4	TRBV7-9
CASSRGTVNPNEKLFF	TGCGCCAGCAGCCGTGGGACAGTCAACCCAAATGAAAAACTGTTTTTT	-	TRBD1	TRBJ1-4	TRBV5-1
CASSSGQGFSYEQYF	TGTGCCAGCAGTTCCGGACAGGGGTTCTCCTACGAGCAGTACTTC	-	TRBD1	TRBJ2-7	TRBV28
CSASAPGGVRETQYF	TGCAGTGCTAGTGCTCCGGGTGGGGTGCGAGAGACCCAGTACTTC	few	-	TRBJ2-5	TRBV20-1
CATSAQPGRDTDTQYF	TGTGCCACCAGTGCCCAACCGGGCCGGGACACAGATACGCAGTATTTT	-	-	TRBJ2-3	TRBV24-1
CSARVGGQGMNIQYF	TGCAGTGCTAGAGTCGGGGGACAGGGGATGAACATTCAGTACTTC	-	TRBD1	TRBJ2-4	TRBV20-1
CASSTRENQETQYF	TGTGCCAGCAGCACGCGGGAGAATCAAGAGACCCAGTACTTC	-	TRBD2	TRBJ2-5	TRBV7-2
CASSSQPNEQFF	TGTGCCAGCAGTAGTCAGCCCAATGAGCAGTTCTTC	few	-	TRBJ2-1	TRBV28
CASSQEPSVMTEAFF	TGTGCCAGCAGCCAAGAACCCAGTGTGATGACTGAAGCTTTCTTT	few	-	TRBJ1-1	TRBV4-2
CVKLSGTYNEQFF	TGTGTCAAGCTCAGCGGGACCTACAATGAGCAGTTCTTC	few	TRBD2	TRBJ2-1	TRBV6-4
CAGQGQGDSPLHF	TGTGCCGGACAGGGACAGGGGGATTCACCCCTCCACTTT	-	TRBD1	TRBJ1-6	TRBV6-1
CSAPYASEPQHF	TGCAGTGCTCCTTACGCCAGTGAGCCCCAGCATTTT	-	-	TRBJ1-5	TRBV20-1
CASSHTSTQIYNEQFF	TGCGCCAGCAGCCACACTTCGACCCAAATCTACAATGAGCAGTTCTTC	-	-	TRBJ2-1	TRBV4-3
CASAPGLADNTGELFF	TGCGCCAGCGCGCCGGGACTAGCGGATAACACCGGGGAGCTGTTTTTT	few	TRBD2	TRBJ2-2	TRBV4-3
CASSFLGLGNEQFF	TGTGCCAGCAGTTTCCTTGGACTAGGGAATGAGCAGTTCTTC	-	TRBD2	TRBJ2-1	TRBV28
CASSPAGGTEAFF	TGTGCCAGCAGCCCGGCGGGGGGCACTGAAGCTTTCTTT	-	-	TRBJ1-1	TRBV7-2
CASSLPGAPNEQFF	TGTGCCAGCAGCTTACCGGGGGCCCCCAATGAGCAGTTCTTC	many	-	TRBJ2-1	TRBV7-9
CASSLRTRDLGGETQYF	TGTGCCAGCAGCTTACGAACCCGGGACCTCGGGGGAGAGACCCAGTACTTC	few	-	TRBJ2-5	TRBV7-2
CASSPRTSQRETQYF	TGTGCCAGCAGCCCACGGACTTCCCAGCGTGAGACCCAGTACTTC	-	-	TRBJ2-5	TRBV7-9
CSARDAWVIDQYF	TGCAGTGCTAGAGATGCGTGGGTGATAGACCAGTACTTC	few	-	TRBJ2-5	TRBV20-1
CASSQRRGAQETQYF	TGTGCCAGCAGCCAACGGCGGGGAGCCCAAGAGACCCAGTACTTC	-	-	TRBJ2-5	TRBV3-1
CASCSGPGELFF	TGTGCCAGCTGCTCAGGGCCCGGGGAGCTGTTTTTT	-	-	TRBJ2-2	TRBV28
CSGGGADEKLFF	TGCAGTGGTGGGGGCGCCGATGAAAAACTGTTTTTT	-	-	TRBJ1-4	TRBV20-1
CASSHTSDPADEQFF	TGTGCCAGCAGCCATACTAGCGACCCTGCAGATGAGCAGTTCTTC	-	TRBD2	TRBJ2-1	TRBV28
CASSDLGLAGRSEQFF	TGTGCCAGCAGTGACCTCGGACTAGCGGGACGGAGTGAGCAGTTCTTC	few	TRBD2	TRBJ2-1	TRBV25-1
CASSKEGAGELFF	TGTGCCAGCAGCAAAGAGGGCGCCGGGGAGCTGTTTTTT	many	-	TRBJ2-2	TRBV11-3
CASSYKDVNGQYF	TGTGCCAGCAGTTACAAGGACGTAAACGGGCAGTACTTC	many	-	TRBJ2-7	TRBV7-9
CASRRQGDSYEQYF	TGTGCCAGTAGGAGGCAGGGCGACTCCTACGAGCAGTACTTC	few	-	TRBJ2-7	TRBV19
CASSQEPGTENEKLFF	TGCGCCAGCAGCCAAGAACCCGGGACAGAAAATGAAAAACTGTTTTTT	-	TRBD1	TRBJ1-4	TRBV4-1
CASSLLTDNSPLHF	TGTGCCAGCAGCTTACTGACAGATAATTCACCCCTCCACTTT	-	-	TRBJ1-6	TRBV7-9
CASSFGTDSNQPQHF	TGTGCCAGCAGTTTCGGGACAGATAGCAATCAGCCCCAGCATTTT	-	TRBD1	TRBJ1-5	TRBV27
CASSESPDPYEQYF	TGTGCCAGCAGTGAATCCCCAGATCCCTACGAGCAGTACTTC	few	-	TRBJ2-7	TRBV2
CSARDYPMDSLNTEAFF	TGCAGTGCTAGAGATTATCCGATGGACAGCCTGAACACTGAAGCTTTCTTT	few	-	TRBJ1-1	TRBV20-1
CASSSNQIEAFF	TGTGCCAGCAGCTCCAACCAAATTGAAGCTTTCTTT	-	-	TRBJ1-1	TRBV7-8
CSAHRTSGTGAETQYF	TGCAGTGCTCACAGGACTAGCGGGACCGGGGCAGAGACCCAGTACTTC	-	TRBD2	TRBJ2-5	TRBV20-1
CAGSNQETQYF	TGTGCCGGCAGTAATCAAGAGACCCAGTACTTC	-	-	TRBJ2-5	TRBV6-2/TRBV6-3
CAIRTGQSYEQYF	TGTGCCATTCGGACAGGGCAGTCCTACGAGCAGTACTTC	-	TRBD1	TRBJ2-7	TRBV10-3